The rows below give T cell receptor beta chains drawn from one sample of a study of OX40 agonist ivuxolimab in advanced cancers. Produced via immunoSEQ multiplex PCR; TCRdb's table is partial and in-frame only. The sample shows 50,000 or so clones, about nine tenths of them seen only once. The source was CD4+ or CD8+ T cells sorted from blood, collected in a trial of the OX40 agonist ivuxolimab. These receptors were obtained from an adult with an advanced solid tumor such as melanoma, head and neck, liver or kidney cancer. CDR3s include the opening cysteine and the closing phenylalanine or tryptophan.

V gene	J gene	CDR3 protein
TRBV28	TRBJ1-3	CASSRTGLEGNTIYF
TRBV5-1	TRBJ2-2	CASSLSSQGNTGELFF
TRBV27	TRBJ2-7	CASSLSSGGTTYEQYF
TRBV27	TRBJ2-3	CASKPRPSYTDTQYF
TRBV6-5	TRBJ1-6	CASSYGTGANSPLHF
TRBV6-1	TRBJ1-2	CAGLWDGSYGCTF
TRBV18	TRBJ1-4	CASSPPGQGYATNEKLFF
TRBV10-3	TRBJ2-5	CAISVREEQYF
TRBV29-1	TRBJ1-1	CSAGWGEAFF
TRBV7-9	TRBJ1-1	CASSFDTAEAFF
TRBV9	TRBJ2-1	CASSDRAQNNEQFF
TRBV19	TRBJ1-2	CASIPRWGAKEGYTF
TRBV6-6	TRBJ2-7	CASSHRRQSGSSEQYF
TRBV5-1	TRBJ1-1	CASRGDTEAFF
TRBV5-1	.	CASSSLQGSYEQYF
TRBV5-1	TRBJ2-3	CASSLGLAGGDTQYF
TRBV5-8	TRBJ2-1	CASSFGYSSYNEQFF
TRBV11-2	TRBJ2-1	CASSLDFGGEQFF
TRBV11-3	TRBJ2-7	CASSLAKGGHDYEQYF
TRBV10-3	TRBJ1-3	CAISDPTALGGNTIYF
TRBV5-6	TRBJ2-1	CASSSRDFYNEQFF
TRBV6-6	TRBJ2-1	CAIREGAPYNEQFF
TRBV28	TRBJ2-7	CASSLPGLAPEQYF
TRBV5-8	TRBJ1-1	CASSLGRPAFF
TRBV7-2	TRBJ2-7	CASSLGQGAYEQYF
TRBV7-6	TRBJ1-1	CASSLVRETEAFF
TRBV4-2	TRBJ1-6	CASSLQQGYNSPLHF
TRBV7-3	TRBJ2-7	CASSVIGSGSYEQYF
TRBV5-1	TRBJ2-5	CASRATGTGGETQYF
TRBV6-1	TRBJ2-7	CASSRDRVTYEQYF
TRBV28	TRBJ1-5	CASNLPGHSYSNQPQHF
TRBV19	TRBJ1-3	CASSTGSTPHSGNTIYF
TRBV7-8	TRBJ2-2	CASSSWTGITGELFF
TRBV7-9	TRBJ2-5	CASSLGGPRFAETQYF
TRBV5-1	TRBJ1-5	CASSLAGPHRGPQHF
TRBV5-4	TRBJ2-1	CASSLAGASGSNEQFF
TRBV5-1	TRBJ2-3	CASSLDPSGGGTDTQYF
TRBV9	TRBJ2-1	CASSVGTGLYNEQFF
TRBV6-5	.	CATEGGTGGYEQYF
TRBV6-6	TRBJ1-5	CASSYQTQPQHF
TRBV5-1	TRBJ2-5	CASSMTSGGQETQYF
TRBV9	TRBJ2-2	CASSVFGGELFF
TRBV11-2	TRBJ2-5	CASSLAGSETQYF
TRBV9	TRBJ1-1	CASSGGPYYTEAFF
TRBV18	TRBJ2-3	CASSPGLAGLVDTQYF
TRBV19	TRBJ1-5	CASRDRPNQPQHF
TRBV7-6	TRBJ2-7	CASSLGTLYSSYEQYF
TRBV19	TRBJ2-5	CASSPSRTPQETQYF